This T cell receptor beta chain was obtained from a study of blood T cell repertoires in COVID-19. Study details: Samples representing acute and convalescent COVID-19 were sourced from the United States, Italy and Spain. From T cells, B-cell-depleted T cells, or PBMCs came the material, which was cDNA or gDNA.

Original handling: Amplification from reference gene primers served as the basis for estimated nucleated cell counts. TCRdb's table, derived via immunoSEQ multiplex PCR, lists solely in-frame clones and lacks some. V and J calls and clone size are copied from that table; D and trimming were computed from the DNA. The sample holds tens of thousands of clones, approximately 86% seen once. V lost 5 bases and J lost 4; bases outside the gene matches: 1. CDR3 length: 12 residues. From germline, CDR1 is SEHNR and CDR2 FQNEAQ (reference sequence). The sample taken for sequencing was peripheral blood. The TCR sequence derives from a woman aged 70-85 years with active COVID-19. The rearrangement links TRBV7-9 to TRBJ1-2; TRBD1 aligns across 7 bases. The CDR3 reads CASSRDSYGYTF. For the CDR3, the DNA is TGTGCCAGCAGCCGGGACAGCTATGGCTACACCTTC.